This record covers a single T cell receptor (beta chain). This specimen comes from a study of OX40 agonist ivuxolimab in advanced cancers. On the study more broadly: The patients received agonistic anti-OX40 (CD134) antibody ivuxolimab.

Deletions cut 0 bases from V and 0 bases from J, with 12 bases between. The germline V gene has CDR1 LGHNA and CDR2 YSLEER. This CDR3 contains 17 residues. The data were produced by immunoSEQ multiplex PCR, yet TCRdb's version contains in-frame clones alone and is incomplete. Found here are 90,000 to 150,000 clones, around 91% of them singletons; the top ten hold around 0.55%. The chain has TRBV4-3 and TRBJ1-5, with unresolved D. Sequenced material: CD4+ or CD8+ T cells sorted from blood, taken in a trial of the OX40 agonist ivuxolimab. The sequence was collected from an adult with an advanced solid tumor such as melanoma, head and neck, liver or kidney cancer. CDR3 coding DNA: TGCGCCAGCAGCCAAGAACTAATGGTCTATAGCAATCAGCCCCAGCATTTT. Amino acid sequence: CASSQELMVYSNQPQHF.